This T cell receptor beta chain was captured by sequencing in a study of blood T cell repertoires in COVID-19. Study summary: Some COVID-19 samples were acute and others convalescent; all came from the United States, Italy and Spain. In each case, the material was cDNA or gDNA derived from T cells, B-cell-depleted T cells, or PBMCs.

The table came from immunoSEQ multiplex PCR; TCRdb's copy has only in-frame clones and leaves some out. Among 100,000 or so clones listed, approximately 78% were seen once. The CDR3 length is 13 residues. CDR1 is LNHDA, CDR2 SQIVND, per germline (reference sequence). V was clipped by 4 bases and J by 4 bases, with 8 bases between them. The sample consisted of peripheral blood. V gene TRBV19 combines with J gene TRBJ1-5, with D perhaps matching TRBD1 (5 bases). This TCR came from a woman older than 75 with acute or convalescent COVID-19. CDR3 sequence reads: CASSRRGNQPQHF. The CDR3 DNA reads TGTGCCAGTAGTAGGAGGGGTAATCAGCCCCAGCATTTT.